Listed below are T cell receptor beta chains from one sample, sequenced in a study of post-analysis software for immune sequencing data. Via MiXCR, TCRdb re-called the PCR reads, giving one row per CDR3 protein. The profile shows roughly 670,000 distinct CDR3 sequences, 59% of them singletons. The specimen was blood. The receptors originated from a girl under 10 years old with multiple sclerosis. Both conserved end residues are part of each CDR3. Fields, in order: V gene, J gene, D gene, clone size, CDR3 protein, CDR3 DNA. D genes are given only for firm matches. Size values are once, few and many counts, or a class for expanded clones, and some rows have none.

>TRBV7-2|TRBJ2-2|.|.
CASSTTGNTGELFF
TGTGCCAGCAGCACGACAGGGAACACCGGGGAGCTGTTTTTT
>TRBV7-2|TRBJ2-1|TRBD2|.
CASRTPGLPSYNEQFF
TGTGCCAGCAGAACACCGGGACTACCCTCCTACAATGAGCAGTTCTTC
>TRBV3-1|TRBJ2-3|.|.
CASSQEHISSTDTQYF
TGTGCCAGCAGCCAAGAACACATCTCTAGCACAGATACGCAGTATTTT
>TRBV9|TRBJ2-7|.|.
CASSADPKTPEQYF
TGTGCCAGCAGCGCAGACCCAAAGACGCCTGAGCAGTACTTC
>TRBV12-3/TRBV12-4|TRBJ1-1|.|few
CASSLAGNRRNTEAFF
TGTGCCAGCAGTTTAGCCGGGAACAGGCGGAACACTGAAGCTTTCTTT
>TRBV12-3/TRBV12-4|TRBJ2-1|TRBD2|.
CASSSGLAGEINEQFF
TGTGCCAGCAGTTCGGGGCTAGCGGGAGAAATCAATGAGCAGTTCTTC
>TRBV29-1|TRBJ1-2|TRBD1|few
CSVTGAYGYTF
TGCAGCGTCACAGGGGCCTATGGCTACACCTTC
>TRBV6-5|TRBJ2-2|.|.
CASSYGPHSGQDTGERFF
TGTGCCAGCAGTTACGGTCCCCATTCCGGGCAGGACACCGGGGAGCGGTTTTTT
>TRBV30|TRBJ2-1|.|.
CAWSVHEINEQFF
TGTGCCTGGAGTGTACATGAGATCAATGAGCAGTTCTTC
>TRBV29-1|TRBJ2-1|TRBD1|few
CSGGQGGDEQFF
TGCAGCGGTGGACAGGGTGGCGATGAGCAGTTCTTC
>TRBV5-1|TRBJ2-3|.|.
CASTPIGDFTDTQYF
TGCGCCAGCACCCCCATCGGGGACTTCACAGATACGCAGTATTTT
>TRBV18|TRBJ2-3|.|.
CASSPPTGGGPDTQYF
TGTGCCAGCTCACCGCCTACAGGAGGCGGCCCAGATACGCAGTATTTT
>TRBV14|TRBJ2-5|.|.
CASSHGAEALLWEQYF
TGTGCCAGCAGCCATGGAGCGGAGGCCCTCCTCTGGGAGCAGTACTTC
>TRBV6-5|TRBJ2-5|.|.
CASSYSVASQETQYF
TGTGCCAGCAGTTACTCGGTGGCTAGCCAAGAGACCCAGTACTTC
>TRBV5-1|TRBJ2-5|.|once
CASSAVSGAQETQYF
TGCGCCAGCAGCGCGGTCTCAGGGGCGCAGGAGACCCAGTACTTC
>TRBV25-1|TRBJ2-5|.|.
CASSETGTIQETQYF
TGTGCCAGCAGTGAAACCGGGACGATCCAAGAGACCCAGTACTTC
>TRBV6-6|TRBJ2-7|.|.
CASSRGAGYEQYF
TGTGCCAGCAGTCGGGGGGCTGGGTACGAGCAGTACTTC
>TRBV21-1|TRBJ2-5|.|.
CASSKAVGSRTPQETQYF
TGTGCCAGCAGCAAAGCTGTAGGTAGCAGGACCCCACAAGAGACCCAGTACTTC
>TRBV6-1|TRBJ2-7|TRBD2|.
CAGRASGVYEQYF
TGTGCCGGGCGGGCTAGCGGAGTCTACGAGCAGTACTTC
>TRBV6-2/TRBV6-3|TRBJ1-1|.|.
CASSYELRVENTEAFF
TGTGCCAGCAGTTACGAGCTGCGGGTTGAGAACACTGAAGCTTTCTTT
>TRBV5-5|TRBJ2-1|.|.
CASSSRMPPEQFF
TGTGCCAGCAGTTCGCGAATGCCTCCTGAGCAGTTCTTC